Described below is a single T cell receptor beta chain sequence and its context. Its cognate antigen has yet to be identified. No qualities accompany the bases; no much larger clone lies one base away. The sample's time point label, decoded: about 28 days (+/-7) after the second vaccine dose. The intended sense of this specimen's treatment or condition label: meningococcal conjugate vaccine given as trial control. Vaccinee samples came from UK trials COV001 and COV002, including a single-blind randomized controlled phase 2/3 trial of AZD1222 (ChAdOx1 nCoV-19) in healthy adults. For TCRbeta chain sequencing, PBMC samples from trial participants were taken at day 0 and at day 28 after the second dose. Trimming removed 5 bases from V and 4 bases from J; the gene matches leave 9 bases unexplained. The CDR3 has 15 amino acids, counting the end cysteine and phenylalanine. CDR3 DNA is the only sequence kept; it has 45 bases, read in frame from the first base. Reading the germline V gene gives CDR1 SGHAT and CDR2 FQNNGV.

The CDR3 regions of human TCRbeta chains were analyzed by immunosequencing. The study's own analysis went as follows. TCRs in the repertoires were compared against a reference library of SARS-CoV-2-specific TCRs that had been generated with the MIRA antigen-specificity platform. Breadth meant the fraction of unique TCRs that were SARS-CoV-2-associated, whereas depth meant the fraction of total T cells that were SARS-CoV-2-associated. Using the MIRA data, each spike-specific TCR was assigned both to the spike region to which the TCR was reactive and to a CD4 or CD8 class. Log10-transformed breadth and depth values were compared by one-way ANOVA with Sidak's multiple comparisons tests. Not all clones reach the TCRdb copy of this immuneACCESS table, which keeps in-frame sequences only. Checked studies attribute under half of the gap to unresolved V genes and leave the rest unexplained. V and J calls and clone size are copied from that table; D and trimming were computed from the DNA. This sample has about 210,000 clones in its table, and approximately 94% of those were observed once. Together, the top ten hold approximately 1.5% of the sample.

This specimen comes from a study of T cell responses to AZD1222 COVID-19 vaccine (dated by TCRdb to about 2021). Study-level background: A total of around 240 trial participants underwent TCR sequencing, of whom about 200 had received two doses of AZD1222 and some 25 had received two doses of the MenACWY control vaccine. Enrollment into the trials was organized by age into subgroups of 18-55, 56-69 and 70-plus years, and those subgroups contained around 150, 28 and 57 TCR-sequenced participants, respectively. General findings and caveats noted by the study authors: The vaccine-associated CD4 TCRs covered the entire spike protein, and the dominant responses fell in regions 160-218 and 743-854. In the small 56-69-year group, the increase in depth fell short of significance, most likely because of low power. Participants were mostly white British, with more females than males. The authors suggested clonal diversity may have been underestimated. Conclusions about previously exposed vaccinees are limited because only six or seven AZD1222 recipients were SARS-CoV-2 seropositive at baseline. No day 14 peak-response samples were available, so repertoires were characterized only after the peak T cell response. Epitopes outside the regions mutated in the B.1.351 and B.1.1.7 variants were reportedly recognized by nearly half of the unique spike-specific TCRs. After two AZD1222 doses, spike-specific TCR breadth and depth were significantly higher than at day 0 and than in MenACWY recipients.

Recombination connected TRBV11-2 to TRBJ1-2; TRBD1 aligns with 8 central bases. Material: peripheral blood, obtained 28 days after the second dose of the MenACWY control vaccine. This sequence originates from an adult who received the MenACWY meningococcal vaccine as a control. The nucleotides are TGTGCCAGCAGCCCCCGACAGGGGTTGAGCTATGGCTACACCTTC. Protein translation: CASSPRQGLSYGYTF.